This TCR beta chain is drawn from a study of shared clonotypes between healthy human individuals. CD45RO-negative, CCR7-positively selected cells formed the naive CD8 fraction, excluding terminally differentiated effector memory CD45RA+ cells. The donors were adults (healthy and HIV-negative) with no recent acute infections or vaccinations. Worth noting for this clone: Antigen specificity is unknown.

The length of the CDR3 is 14 residues. Germline V gives CDR1 SGHRS, CDR2 YFSETQ. Trimming stripped 0 bases from V and 3 bases from J, with 10 bases between. Generated by immunoSEQ multiplex PCR, the TCRdb table keeps only in-frame clones and is missing some. Of roughly 810,000 clones in the sample, 90% to 97% were seen once. Study conclusions and caveats: Among the subsets, naive ones generally showed larger estimated richness than memory ones. Genetic and exposure-history diversity was limited by the few donors.

The sample taken for sequencing was naive CD8+ T cells sorted from blood. This TCR came from a man aged 30-40 years in good health. The rearrangement joins TRBV5-1 to TRBJ2-7, with D perhaps TRBD2 (5 bases). CDR3 sequence reads: CASSLAVGSYEQYF. CDR3 bases: TGCGCCAGCAGCTTGGCCGTAGGGAGCTACGAGCAGTACTTC.